A single sample gave rise to the 26 T cell receptor beta chains below, sequenced in a study of blood T cell repertoires in COVID-19. Profiling relied on immunoSEQ multiplex PCR, and the TCRdb table lists in-frame clones only, not all of them. The sample has about 190,000 clones, under 90% seen once. The sequenced sample consisted of peripheral blood. These receptors were obtained from a man aged 40-49 years with acute or convalescent COVID-19.

This sequence joins TRBV7-8 and TRBJ2-4; TRBD1 aligns across 9 bases. Germline loops: CDR1 SGHVS, CDR2 FQNEAQ. V lost 1 base and J lost 8; bases outside the gene matches: 9. CDR3 length equals 16 residues. CDR3 region: CASSLVGGQGIDIQYF. CDR3 in DNA: TGTGCCAGCAGCTTAGTAGGGGGACAGGGAATTGACATTCAGTACTTC.

This sequence joins TRBV4-1 and TRBJ2-7; D perhaps matches TRBD1 (5 bases). From germline, CDR1 is MGHRA and CDR2 YSYEKL. Deletions cut 0 bases from V and 3 bases from J, with 12 bases between. The length of the CDR3 is 15 residues. The CDR3 sequence is CASSQDVQEIYEQYF. DNA of the CDR3: TGCGCCAGCAGCCAAGATGTACAGGAGATCTACGAGCAGTACTTC.

The genes are TRBV6-5 and TRBJ1-2, with D tentatively TRBD1 (5 bases). Germline V lookup: CDR1 MNHEY, CDR2 SVGAGI. Trimming left V 2 bases short and J 6 bases short, with 13 bases between. This CDR3 has 14 amino acids. CDR3 sequence: CASSYGRATDGYTF. The CDR3 bases are TGTGCCAGCAGTTACGGCAGGGCAACGGATGGCTACACCTTC.

The CDR3 sequence is CASMPLGGENEQYF. The CDR3 coding sequence is TGTGCCAGTATGCCCCTCGGAGGGGAGAACGAGCAGTACTTC. V and J are TRBV19 and TRBJ2-7; possibly TRBD2 for D (6 bases). Germline V lookup: CDR1 LNHDA, CDR2 SQIVND (reference sequence). The CDR3 runs 14 residues. Trimming stripped 7 bases from V and 5 bases from J, with 18 bases between.

This clone was observed a single time. The junction does not match germline at one end; this may be a read error. The chain combines TRBV12-5 with TRBJ2-2; D might be TRBD2 (5 bases). CDR1 is LGHNT and CDR2 is FRNRAP in the germline V gene. The CDR3 contains 13 residues. The DNA of the CDR3 is TGTGCTAGTGGTTTGTCTCACACCGGGAAGCTGTTTTTT. The encoded protein is CASGLSHTGKLFF.

The chain uses TRBV4-1 and TRBJ2-3; D is ambiguous. Germline lookup yields CDR1 MGHRA and CDR2 YSYEKL. This CDR3 is built from 15 residues. Trimming took off 1 base at V and 0 bases at J, with 8 bases between the two ends. The CDR3 region is CASSQGIQSTDTQYF. The DNA for the CDR3 is TGCGCCAGCAGCCAAGGCATTCAGAGCACAGATACGCAGTATTTT.

V usage is TRBV6-5 and J usage is TRBJ1-2, with 10 positions matching TRBD1. The V and J ends lost 0 bases and 7 bases, in that order; junction bases with no gene match: 8. Germline loops: CDR1 MNHEY, CDR2 SVGAGI. CDR3 length: 16 residues. DNA for the CDR3: TGTGCCAGCAGTTACTCGACGACAGGGGGCTTAGGTGGCTACACCTTC. It encodes CASSYSTTGGLGGYTF.

In nucleotides, the CDR3 is TGTGCCAGCAGTATCGGGGGTGGCTACACCTTC. It encodes CASSIGGGYTF. The gene calls are TRBV12-3 or TRBV12-4 and TRBJ1-2; D might be TRBD1 (5 bases). V dropped 5 bases and J dropped 7 bases, with 8 bases sitting between them. There are 11 residues in the CDR3.

The rearrangement uses TRBV19 and TRBJ2-5; TRBD2 matches at 8 bases. The length of the CDR3 is 16 residues. J gave up 1 base and V 3 bases, and 7 bases lay outside the gene matches. Germline V lookup: CDR1 LNHDA, CDR2 SQIVND (reference sequence). The CDR3 is CASSMVHRGGQETQYF. The CDR3 DNA reads as TGTGCCAGTAGTATGGTACATCGGGGGGGCCAAGAGACCCAGTACTTC.

J is TRBJ1-3 and V is TRBV3-1 (or the pseudogene TRBV3-2); 8 bases agree with TRBD1. Germline CDR1 LGHDT, CDR2 YNNKEL (reference sequence). There are 15 residues in the CDR3. Germline trimming cut 4 bases from V and 4 bases from J; bases unmatched to any gene: 6. In DNA form, the CDR3 reads TGTGCCAGCAGCCGAGGACAGGGTATCGGAAACACCATATATTTT. This codes for CASSRGQGIGNTIYF.

This chain joins TRBV12-3 or TRBV12-4 and TRBJ2-3; TRBD2 matches 8 bases. The CDR3 has 13 amino acids. V lost 8 bases, J lost 4 bases, and 5 bases stayed unmatched. The CDR3 spells CASQDGGADTQYF. CDR3 nucleotide sequence: TGTGCCAGCCAGGACGGGGGGGCAGATACGCAGTATTTT.

This clone was seen a handful of times. The chain is built from TRBV7-2 and TRBJ2-7; D possibly corresponds to TRBD2 (6 bases). Germline loops: CDR1 SGHTA, CDR2 FQGNSA. The CDR3 spans 16 residues. V shed 1 base and J shed 0 bases, with 13 bases lying between them. DNA for the CDR3: TGTGCCAGCAGCTTAGTTGGCGGGGCGCTCTCCTACGAGCAGTACTTC. It encodes CASSLVGGALSYEQYF.

This clone was seen a handful of times. The CDR3 loop reads CAISESVPQGLKETQYF. The CDR3, as DNA: TGTGCCATCAGTGAGTCTGTGCCGCAGGGTCTAAAGGAGACCCAGTACTTC. The chain carries TRBV10-3 and TRBJ2-5, with D perhaps TRBD1 (5 bases). Trimming took 0 bases from V and 5 from J, leaving 19 bases between them. CDR1 and CDR2 (germline): ENHRY, SYGVKD. This CDR3 contains 17 residues.

The rearrangement uses TRBV1 and TRBJ1-4; the table's TRBD1 call for D was not verified on the DNA. TRBV1 has pseudogene status. This CDR3 is built from 15 residues. The CDR3 spells CTSSQDNRVVEKLFF. The CDR3 DNA reads as TGCACCAGCAGCCAAGATAACAGGGTCGTCGAAAAACTGTTTTTT.

The chain links TRBV2 to TRBJ1-5; 7 bases align to TRBD1. The length of the CDR3 is 14 residues. V was clipped by 10 bases and J by 1 base; unmatched bases: 7. Germline CDR1 reads SNHLY; CDR2 reads FYNNEI. The CDR3 loop reads CAITRDSSNQPQHF. The DNA of the CDR3 is TGTGCCATCACCCGGGACAGCAGCAATCAGCCCCAGCATTTT.

V gene TRBV28 combines with J gene TRBJ2-1, with 8 bases matching TRBD2. Germline assignment: CDR1 MDHEN and CDR2 SYDVKM. Trimming took 10 bases from V and 12 from J; bases not matched to a gene: 17. This CDR3 spans 14 amino acids. CDR3: CAISSSLAGGRQFF. CDR3 bases: TGTGCCATCTCCTCCTCCCTTGCGGGGGGTCGGCAGTTCTTC.

This clone has more than one count but fewer than ten. The chain recombines TRBV6-5 with TRBJ1-1, with no clear D. The CDR3 runs 13 residues. Looked up from germline, CDR1 is MNHEY and CDR2 is SVGAGI. The germline V and J ends were trimmed by 10 bases and 0 bases, with 12 bases remaining between them. CDR3 sequence: CATTDFLNTEAFF. DNA of the CDR3: TGTGCCACCACAGATTTTCTGAACACTGAAGCTTTCTTT.

This chain connects TRBV4-2 to TRBJ2-7, with TRBD1 matching 7 bases. CDR1 LGHNA and CDR2 YNFKEQ come from the germline V gene. J lost 0 bases, V lost 6 bases, and 5 bases had no gene match. The CDR3 spans 14 residues. CDR3 DNA: TGTGCCAGCAGTAAGGGGGCTAACTCCTACGAGCAGTACTTC. Protein sequence: CASSKGANSYEQYF.

The chain carries TRBV4-1 and TRBJ2-1; TRBD1 matches 9 bases. This CDR3 has 17 residues. The ends lost 0 bases at V and 2 bases at J; junction bases unmatched: 5. CDR1 is MGHRA and CDR2 is YSYEKL in the germline V gene. As DNA, the CDR3 is TGCGCCAGCAGCCAAGAAATGGGACAGGGAACCTACAATGAGCAGTTCTTC. Translating gives CASSQEMGQGTYNEQFF.

This rearrangement joins TRBV7-6 to TRBJ2-3; 8 bases align to TRBD2. The CDR3 covers 12 residues. V lost 4 bases to trimming and J lost 10 bases; unmatched junction nucleotides: 4. Germline V gene sequence: CDR1 SGHVS, CDR2 FNYEAQ. The CDR3 coding sequence is TGTGCCAGCAGCTCGGGGACTAGTGCGCAGTATTTT. Protein: CASSSGTSAQYF.

This chain links TRBV5-1 with TRBJ2-1; TRBD1 might be the D (6 bases). The germline gives CDR1 SGHRS, CDR2 YFSETQ. CDR3 length: 15 residues. V lost 4 bases, J lost 3 bases, and 14 bases lay in between. DNA for the CDR3: TGCGCCAGCAGCCAGACAGGAGAGGTCTACAATGAGCAGTTCTTC. Translating gives CASSQTGEVYNEQFF.

The rearrangement links TRBV27 to TRBJ2-3, with TRBD1 matching over 8 bases. J gave up 6 bases and V 2 bases, and 19 bases lay outside the gene matches. The CDR3 has 19 amino acids. Germline values: CDR1 MNHEY, CDR2 SMNVEV (reference sequence). The CDR3 region has the DNA TGTGCCAGCAGTTTAGATGGACAGGGTACCGTTTACCCGCCTGATACGCAGTATTTT. Translating it yields CASSLDGQGTVYPPDTQYF.

The V gene is TRBV4-3, the J gene TRBJ2-5, with 8 bases lining up with TRBD1. CDR3 length: 16 amino acids. V gave up 1 base and J gave up 1 base; unmatched junction bases: 5. Germline-derived CDR1 and CDR2 are LGHNA and YSLEER. The CDR3 nucleotides read TGCGCCAGCAGCCAAGGGACGGGGACAGGCCAAGAGACCCAGTACTTC. Amino acid sequence: CASSQGTGTGQETQYF.

The chain is built from TRBV2 and TRBJ1-1, with 10 bases that match TRBD1. Germline loops: CDR1 SNHLY, CDR2 FYNNEI. Unmatched junction bases numbered 9, after V lost 0 bases and J lost 5 bases. The CDR3 is made up of 17 amino acids. The CDR3 spells CASSEATTGGLRTEAFF. CDR3 nucleotides: TGTGCCAGCAGTGAAGCCACGACAGGGGGCCTGAGAACTGAAGCTTTCTTT.

The chain couples TRBV6-5 to TRBJ2-3, with 9 bases matching TRBD2. The J segment lost 4 bases and the V segment lost 7 bases, leaving 6 bases of the junction unmatched. Germline loops: CDR1 MNHEY, CDR2 SVGAGI. CDR3 length: 14 residues. Here the CDR3 DNA reads TGTGCCAGCAATAGGGCTAGCGGGGCAGATACGCAGTATTTT. This encodes CASNRASGADTQYF.

The gene calls are TRBV6-5 and TRBJ1-2; the match to TRBD1 covers 10 bases. After removal of 6 bases from V and 7 bases from J, the junction contained 11 bases not matched to a gene. CDR3 length: 15 residues. Germline V gives CDR1 MNHEY, CDR2 SVGAGI. The CDR3 bases are TGTGCCAGCAGGGAGACAGGGGGCCTCGGGGGTGGCTACACCTTC. Amino acid sequence: CASRETGGLGGGYTF.